This TCR beta chain was profiled in a study of T cell changes during pregnancy in multiple sclerosis. Method: immunoSEQ multiplex PCR; TCRdb's copy keeps in-frame clones and lacks some. The sample yields approximately 89,000 clones, just under 95% seen once. V dropped 1 base and J dropped 1; count of bases not matched to a gene: 4. The CDR3 spans 17 residues. From germline, CDR1 is SNHLY and CDR2 FYNNEI. This sequence was found in a female donor with multiple sclerosis, enrolled in a pregnancy study. V gene TRBV2 combines with J gene TRBJ1-5, with 10 bases identical to TRBD1. The sequencing used peripheral blood, collected in the third trimester of pregnancy. The CDR3 loop is CASSEGAGQGSNQPQHF. Here the CDR3 DNA reads TGTGCCAGCAGTGAAGGGGCGGGACAGGGGAGCAATCAGCCCCAGCATTTT.